The T cell receptor (beta chain) under discussion was sequenced for a study of T-cell reconstitution after alpha-beta-depleted transplantation in children. Study outcomes and limitations: Where some patients showed high TCRbeta diversity at day 60, it came from recipient T cells and thymic progenitors that had survived. After transplant, at about two months, alpha-beta T cells were reportedly derived from several hundred expanded graft clones. Among T cells one year after transplant, newly produced cells accounted for most counts and diversity.

A remark on this clonotype: Its antigen is undetermined.

Germline V gene lookup returns CDR1 MNHEY and CDR2 SMNVEV (reference sequence). CDR3 size: 17 residues. With V trimmed by 2 bases and J by 5 bases, 10 bases remained unmatched. For TCRbeta, the library was prepared with unique molecular identifiers. MiXCR, run by TCRdb on the PCR reads, gives a single entry per CDR3 protein. Altogether hundreds of thousands of distinct CDR3 sequences are present, roughly 13% being singletons, with the ten largest covering approximately 2.1%. The sequence was collected from a male patient between 5 and 17 years old who had a stem cell transplant for acute myeloid leukemia, so the T cells may come from the graft donor. The sample in question was PBMCs, mostly from graft donor cells, obtained 360 days after TCRalphabeta/CD19-depleted stem cell transplant. J is TRBJ2-1 and V is TRBV27; 9 bases agree with TRBD2. The CDR3 region is CASSLRAGLAPNNEQFF. The CDR3 nucleotides are TGTGCCAGCAGTTTAAGGGCGGGACTAGCTCCTAACAATGAGCAGTTCTTC.